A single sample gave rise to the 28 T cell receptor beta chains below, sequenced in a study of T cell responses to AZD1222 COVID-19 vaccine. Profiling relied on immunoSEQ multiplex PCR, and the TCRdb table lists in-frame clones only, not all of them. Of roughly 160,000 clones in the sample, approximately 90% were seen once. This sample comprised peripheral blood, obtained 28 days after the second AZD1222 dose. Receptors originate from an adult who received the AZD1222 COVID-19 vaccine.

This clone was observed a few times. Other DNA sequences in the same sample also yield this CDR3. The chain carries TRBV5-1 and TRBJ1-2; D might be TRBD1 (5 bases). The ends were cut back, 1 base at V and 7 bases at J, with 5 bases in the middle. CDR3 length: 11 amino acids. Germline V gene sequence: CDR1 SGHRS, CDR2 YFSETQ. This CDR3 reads CASSLQGGYTF. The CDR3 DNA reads TGCGCCAGCAGCTTGCAGGGTGGCTACACCTTC.

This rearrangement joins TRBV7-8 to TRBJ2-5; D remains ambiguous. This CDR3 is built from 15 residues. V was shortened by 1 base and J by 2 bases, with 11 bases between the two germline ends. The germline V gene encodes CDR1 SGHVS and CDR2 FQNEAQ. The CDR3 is CASSLGRIRQETQYF. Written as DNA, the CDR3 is TGTGCCAGCAGCTTAGGCAGGATTAGACAAGAGACCCAGTACTTC.

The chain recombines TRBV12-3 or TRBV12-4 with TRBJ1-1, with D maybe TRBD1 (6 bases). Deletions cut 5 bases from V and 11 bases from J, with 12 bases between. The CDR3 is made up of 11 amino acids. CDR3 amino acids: CASSVQGSAFF. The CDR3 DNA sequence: TGTGCCAGCAGTGTTCAGGGGTCTGCTTTCTTT.

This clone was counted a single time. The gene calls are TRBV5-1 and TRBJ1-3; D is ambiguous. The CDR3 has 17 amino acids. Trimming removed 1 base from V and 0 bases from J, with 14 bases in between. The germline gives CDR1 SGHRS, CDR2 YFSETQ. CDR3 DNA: TGCGCCAGCAGCTTGACACCTCCGGACTTCTCTGGAAACACCATATATTTT. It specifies CASSLTPPDFSGNTIYF. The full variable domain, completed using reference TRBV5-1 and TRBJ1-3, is KAGVTQTPRYLIKTRGQQVTLSCSPISGHRSVSWYQQTPGQGLQFLFEYFSETQRNKGNFPGRFSGRQFSNSRSEMNVSTLELGDSALYLCASSLTPPDFSGNTIYFGEGSWLTVV.

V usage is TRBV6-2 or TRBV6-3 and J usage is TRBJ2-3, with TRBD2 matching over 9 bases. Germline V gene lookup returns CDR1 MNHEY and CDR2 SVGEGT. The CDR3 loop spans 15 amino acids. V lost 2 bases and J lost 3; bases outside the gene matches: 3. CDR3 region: CASSYGGGATDTQYF. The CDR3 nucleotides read TGTGCCAGCAGTTACGGCGGGGGGGCTACAGATACGCAGTATTTT.

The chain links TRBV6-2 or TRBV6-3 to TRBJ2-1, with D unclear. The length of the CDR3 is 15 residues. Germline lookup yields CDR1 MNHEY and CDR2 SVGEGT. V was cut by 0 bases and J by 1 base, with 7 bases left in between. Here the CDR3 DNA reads TGTGCCAGCAGTTACTCAGCAGTTTCCTACAATGAGCAGTTCTTC. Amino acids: CASSYSAVSYNEQFF.

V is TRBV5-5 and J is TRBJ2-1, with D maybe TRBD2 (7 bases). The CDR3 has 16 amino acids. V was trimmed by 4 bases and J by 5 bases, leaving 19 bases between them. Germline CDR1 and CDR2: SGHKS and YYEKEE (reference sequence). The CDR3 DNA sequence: TGTGCCAGCAGCCCGGGGGGCGGACTATCTCACAATGAGCAGTTCTTC. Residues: CASSPGGGLSHNEQFF. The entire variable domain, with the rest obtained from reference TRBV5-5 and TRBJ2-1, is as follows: DAGVTQSPTHLIKTRGQQVTLRCSPISGHKSVSWYQQVLGQGPQFIFQYYEKEERGRGNFPDRFSARQFPNYSSELNVNALLLGDSALYLCASSPGGGLSHNEQFFGPGTRLTVL.

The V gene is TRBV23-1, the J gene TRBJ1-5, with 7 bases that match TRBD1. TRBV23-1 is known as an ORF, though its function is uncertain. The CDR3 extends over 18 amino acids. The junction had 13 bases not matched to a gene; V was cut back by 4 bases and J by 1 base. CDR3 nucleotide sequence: TGCGCCAGCAGTCCCGGACAGGAGGCGTTTGGGAGCAATCAGCCCCAGCATTTT. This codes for CASSPGQEAFGSNQPQHF.

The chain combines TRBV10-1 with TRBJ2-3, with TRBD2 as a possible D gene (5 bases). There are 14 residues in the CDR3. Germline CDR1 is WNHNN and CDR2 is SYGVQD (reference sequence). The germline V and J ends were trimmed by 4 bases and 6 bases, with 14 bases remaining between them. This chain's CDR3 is CASSAAGTGDTQYF. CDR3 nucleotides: TGCGCCAGCAGTGCTGCGGGTACCGGGGATACGCAGTATTTT.

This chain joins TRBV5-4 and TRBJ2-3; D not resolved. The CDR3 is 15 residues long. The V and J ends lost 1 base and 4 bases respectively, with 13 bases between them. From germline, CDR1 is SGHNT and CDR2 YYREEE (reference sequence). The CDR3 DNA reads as TGTGCCAGCAGCTTGAGTTCATCAGCGTCAGATACGCAGTATTTT. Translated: CASSLSSSASDTQYF.

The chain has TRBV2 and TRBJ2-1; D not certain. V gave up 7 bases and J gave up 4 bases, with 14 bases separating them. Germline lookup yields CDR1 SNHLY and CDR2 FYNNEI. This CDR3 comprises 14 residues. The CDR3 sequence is CASTYTTAYNEQFF. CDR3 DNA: TGTGCCAGCACGTACACCACAGCATACAATGAGCAGTTCTTC.

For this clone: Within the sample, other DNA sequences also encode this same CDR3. CDR3 protein: CASSLRGYEQYF. In DNA, the CDR3 is TGTGCCAGCAGCTTACGGGGCTACGAGCAGTACTTC. The rearrangement links TRBV5-6 to TRBJ2-7; D perhaps matches TRBD2 (5 bases). Trimming took off 2 bases at V and 3 bases at J, with 6 bases between the two ends. Per the germline V gene, CDR1 is SGHDT and CDR2 is YYEEEE. CDR3 length equals 12 residues.

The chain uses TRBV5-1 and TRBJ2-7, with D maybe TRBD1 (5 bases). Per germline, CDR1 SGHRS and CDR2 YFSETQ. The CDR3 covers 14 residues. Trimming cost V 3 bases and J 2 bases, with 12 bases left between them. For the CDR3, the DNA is TGCGCCAGCAGCTCTTGGGCCAGGGCCTACGAGCAGTACTTC. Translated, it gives CASSSWARAYEQYF.

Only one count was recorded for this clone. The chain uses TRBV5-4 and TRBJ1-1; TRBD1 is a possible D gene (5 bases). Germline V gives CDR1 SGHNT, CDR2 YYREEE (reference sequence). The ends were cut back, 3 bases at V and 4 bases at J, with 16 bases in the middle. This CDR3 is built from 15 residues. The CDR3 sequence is CASSWDRGTATEAFF. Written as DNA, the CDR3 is TGTGCCAGCAGCTGGGATCGGGGGACGGCCACTGAAGCTTTCTTT.

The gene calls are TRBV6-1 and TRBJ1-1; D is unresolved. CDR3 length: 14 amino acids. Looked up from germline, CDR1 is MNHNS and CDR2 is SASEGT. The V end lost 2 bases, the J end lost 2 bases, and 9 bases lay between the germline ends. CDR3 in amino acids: CASSELGTNTEAFF. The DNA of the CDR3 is TGTGCCAGCAGTGAACTGGGAACAAACACTGAAGCTTTCTTT.

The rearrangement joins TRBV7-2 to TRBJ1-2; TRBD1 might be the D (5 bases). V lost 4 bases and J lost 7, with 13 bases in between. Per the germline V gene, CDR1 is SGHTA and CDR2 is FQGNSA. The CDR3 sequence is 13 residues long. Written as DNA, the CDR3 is TGTGCCAGCAGCTACGGCGGGACGCCTGGCTACACCTTC. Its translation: CASSYGGTPGYTF.

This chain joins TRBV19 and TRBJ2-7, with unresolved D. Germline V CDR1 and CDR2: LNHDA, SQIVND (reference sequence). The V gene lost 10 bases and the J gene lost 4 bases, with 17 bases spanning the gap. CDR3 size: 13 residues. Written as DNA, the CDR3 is TGTGCCACCTCCTGGACGGCGGAATACGAGCAGTACTTC. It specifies CATSWTAEYEQYF.

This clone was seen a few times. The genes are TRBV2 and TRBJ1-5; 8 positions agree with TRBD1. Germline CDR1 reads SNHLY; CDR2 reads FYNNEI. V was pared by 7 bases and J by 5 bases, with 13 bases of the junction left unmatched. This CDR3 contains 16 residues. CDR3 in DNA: TGTGCCAGCACCATCTCCGGGACAGGCTTGCATCAGCCCCAGCATTTT. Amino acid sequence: CASTISGTGLHQPQHF.

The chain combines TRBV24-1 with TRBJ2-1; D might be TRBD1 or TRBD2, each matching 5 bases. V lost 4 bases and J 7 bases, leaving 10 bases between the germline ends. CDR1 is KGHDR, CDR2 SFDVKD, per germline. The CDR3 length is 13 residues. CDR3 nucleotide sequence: TGTGCCACCAGTGAGCCGGGACGTAATGAGCAGTTCTTC. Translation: CATSEPGRNEQFF.

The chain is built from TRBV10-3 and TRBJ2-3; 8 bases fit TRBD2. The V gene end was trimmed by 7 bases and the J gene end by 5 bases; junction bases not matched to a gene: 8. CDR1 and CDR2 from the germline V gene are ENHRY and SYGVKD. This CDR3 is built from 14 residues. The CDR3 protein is CAIKESGGGDTQYF. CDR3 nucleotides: TGTGCCATCAAGGAAAGCGGGGGAGGAGATACGCAGTATTTT.

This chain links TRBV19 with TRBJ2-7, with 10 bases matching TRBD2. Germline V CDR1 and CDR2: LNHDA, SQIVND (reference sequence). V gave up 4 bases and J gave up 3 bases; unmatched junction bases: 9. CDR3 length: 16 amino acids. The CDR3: CASSTLPGTSDYEQYF. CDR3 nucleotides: TGTGCCAGTAGTACCTTACCGGGGACTAGCGACTACGAGCAGTACTTC.

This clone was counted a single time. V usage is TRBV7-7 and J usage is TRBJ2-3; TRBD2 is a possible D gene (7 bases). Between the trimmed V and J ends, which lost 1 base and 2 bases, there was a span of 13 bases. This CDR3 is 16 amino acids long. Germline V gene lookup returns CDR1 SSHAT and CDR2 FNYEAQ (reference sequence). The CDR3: CASSLVAGASTDTQYF. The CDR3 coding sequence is TGTGCCAGCAGCTTAGTTGCGGGGGCTTCCACAGATACGCAGTATTTT.

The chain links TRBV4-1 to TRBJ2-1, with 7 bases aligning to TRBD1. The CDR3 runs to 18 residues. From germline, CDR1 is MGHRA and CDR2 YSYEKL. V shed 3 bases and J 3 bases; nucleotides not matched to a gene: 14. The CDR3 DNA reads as TGCGCCAGCAGCCAGGATCCGGGACAGCCACTAAGCTACAATGAGCAGTTCTTC. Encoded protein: CASSQDPGQPLSYNEQFF.

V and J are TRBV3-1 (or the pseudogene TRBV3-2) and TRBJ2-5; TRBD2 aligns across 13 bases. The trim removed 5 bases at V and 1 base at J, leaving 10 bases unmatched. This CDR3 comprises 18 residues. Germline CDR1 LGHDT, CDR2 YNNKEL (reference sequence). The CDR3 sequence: CASSSSPGTSGTQETQYF. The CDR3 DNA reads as TGTGCCAGCAGCTCAAGCCCAGGGACTAGCGGGACCCAAGAGACCCAGTACTTC.

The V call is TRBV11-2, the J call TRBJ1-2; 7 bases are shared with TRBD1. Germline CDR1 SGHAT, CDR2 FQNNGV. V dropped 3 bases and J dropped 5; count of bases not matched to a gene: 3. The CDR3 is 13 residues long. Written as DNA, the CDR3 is TGTGCCAGCAGCTTGGGGACAGAATATGGCTACACCTTC. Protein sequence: CASSLGTEYGYTF.

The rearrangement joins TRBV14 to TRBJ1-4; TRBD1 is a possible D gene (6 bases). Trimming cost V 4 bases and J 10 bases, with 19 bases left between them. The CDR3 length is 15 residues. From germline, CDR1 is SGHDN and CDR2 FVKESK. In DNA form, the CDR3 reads TGTGCCAGCAGCCTTTATGGACAGCCGGTAGGAAAACTGTTTTTT. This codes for CASSLYGQPVGKLFF.

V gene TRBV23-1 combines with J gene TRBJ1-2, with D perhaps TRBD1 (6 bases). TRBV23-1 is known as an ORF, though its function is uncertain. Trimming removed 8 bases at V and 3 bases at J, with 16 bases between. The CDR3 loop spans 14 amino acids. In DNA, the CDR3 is TGCGCCAGCCGCCCTCCAGGGGAATACTATGGCTACACCTTC. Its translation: CASRPPGEYYGYTF.

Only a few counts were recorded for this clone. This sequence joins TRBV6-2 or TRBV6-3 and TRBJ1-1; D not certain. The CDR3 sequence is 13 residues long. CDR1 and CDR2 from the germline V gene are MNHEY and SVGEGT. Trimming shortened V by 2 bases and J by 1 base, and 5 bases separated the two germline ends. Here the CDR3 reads CASSYIPNTEAFF. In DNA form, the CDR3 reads TGTGCCAGCAGTTACATTCCGAACACTGAAGCTTTCTTT.